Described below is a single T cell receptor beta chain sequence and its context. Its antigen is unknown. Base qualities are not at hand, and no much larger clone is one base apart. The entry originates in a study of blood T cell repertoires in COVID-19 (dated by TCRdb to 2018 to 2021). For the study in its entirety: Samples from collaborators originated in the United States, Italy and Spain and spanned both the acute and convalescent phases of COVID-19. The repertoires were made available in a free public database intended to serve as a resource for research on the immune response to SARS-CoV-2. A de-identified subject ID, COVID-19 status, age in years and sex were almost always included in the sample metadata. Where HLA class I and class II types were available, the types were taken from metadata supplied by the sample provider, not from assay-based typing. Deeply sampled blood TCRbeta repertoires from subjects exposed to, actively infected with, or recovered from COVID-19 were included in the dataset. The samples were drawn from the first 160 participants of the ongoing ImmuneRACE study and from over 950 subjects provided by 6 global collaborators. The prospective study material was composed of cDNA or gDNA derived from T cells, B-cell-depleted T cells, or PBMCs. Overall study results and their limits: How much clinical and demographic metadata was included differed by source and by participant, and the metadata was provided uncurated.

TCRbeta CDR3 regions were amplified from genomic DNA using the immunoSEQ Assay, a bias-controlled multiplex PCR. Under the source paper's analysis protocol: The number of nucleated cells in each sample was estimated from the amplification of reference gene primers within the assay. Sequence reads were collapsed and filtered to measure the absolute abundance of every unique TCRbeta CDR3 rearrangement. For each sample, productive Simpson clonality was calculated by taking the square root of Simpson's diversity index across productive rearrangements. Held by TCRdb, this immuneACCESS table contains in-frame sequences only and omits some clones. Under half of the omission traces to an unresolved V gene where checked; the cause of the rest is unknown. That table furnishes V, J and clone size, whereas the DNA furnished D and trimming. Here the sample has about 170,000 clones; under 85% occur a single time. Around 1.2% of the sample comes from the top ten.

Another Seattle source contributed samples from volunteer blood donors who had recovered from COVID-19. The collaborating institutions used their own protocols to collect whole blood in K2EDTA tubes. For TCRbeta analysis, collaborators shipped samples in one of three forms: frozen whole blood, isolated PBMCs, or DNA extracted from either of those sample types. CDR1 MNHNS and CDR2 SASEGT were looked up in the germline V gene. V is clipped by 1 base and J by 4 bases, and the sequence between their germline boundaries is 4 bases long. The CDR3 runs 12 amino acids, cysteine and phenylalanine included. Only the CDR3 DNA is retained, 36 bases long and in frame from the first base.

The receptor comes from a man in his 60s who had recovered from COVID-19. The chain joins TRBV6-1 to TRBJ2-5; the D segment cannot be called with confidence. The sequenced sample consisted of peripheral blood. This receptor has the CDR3 CASSEGRETQYF. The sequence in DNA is TGTGCCAGCAGTGAAGGCAGAGAGACCCAGTACTTC.